These T cell receptor beta chains were read from a single sample in a study of blood T cell repertoires in COVID-19. Profiled with immunoSEQ multiplex PCR; TCRdb holds only in-frame clones, not every one. This table has 95,000 to 120,000 clones, approximately 84% appearing once. The material sequenced was peripheral blood. The receptors here all came from a man between 45 and 60 years old with acute or convalescent COVID-19. The CDR3 runs from the conserved cysteine through the conserved F or W. D genes are given only for firm matches. Clone size, where shown, is once, few, many, or a class for clones that have expanded.

V	size	D	J	length	CDR3	DNA
TRBV5-1	few	-	TRBJ2-7	13	CASTNSQGYEQYF	TGCGCCAGCACCAATAGCCAGGGCTACGAGCAGTACTTC
TRBV4-1	-	-	TRBJ1-2	14	CASRPEQGFYGYTF	TGCGCCAGCAGGCCCGAGCAGGGGTTTTATGGCTACACCTTC
TRBV25-1	-	TRBD1	TRBJ1-6	15	CASSESTGGYSPLHF	TGTGCCAGCAGTGAATCGACAGGGGGCTATTCACCCCTCCACTTT
TRBV11-3	-	TRBD1	TRBJ2-2	16	CASSSRTGRGTGELFF	TGTGCCAGCAGCTCCCGGACAGGGCGCGGCACCGGGGAGCTGTTTTTT
TRBV29-1	once	TRBD1	TRBJ2-3	13	CSVDRGHTDTQYF	TGCAGCGTCGACAGGGGGCACACAGATACGCAGTATTTT
TRBV4-2	-	TRBD2	TRBJ2-3	16	CASSSRTSGDTDTQYF	TGTGCCAGCAGCTCCCGGACTAGCGGGGACACAGATACGCAGTATTTT
TRBV18	-	TRBD1	TRBJ1-4	15	CASSHGTGVDEKLFF	TGTGCCAGCTCACACGGTACAGGGGTCGATGAAAAACTGTTTTTT
TRBV27	-	TRBD1	TRBJ1-5	15	CASSPGGNSNQPQHF	TGTGCCAGCAGTCCAGGGGGTAATAGCAATCAGCCCCAGCATTTT
TRBV3-1/TRBV3-2	-	TRBD1	TRBJ1-3	18	CASSHQYRQGSSGNTIYF	TGTGCCAGCAGCCACCAATACCGACAGGGAAGCTCTGGAAACACCATATATTTT
TRBV25-1	-	-	TRBJ1-2	14	CASSTGRGVNGYTF	TGTGCCAGCAGTACCGGCAGGGGAGTGAATGGCTACACCTTC
TRBV3-1/TRBV3-2	-	TRBD1	TRBJ2-3	13	CASSTQGADTQYF	TGTGCCAGCAGCACACAGGGGGCAGATACGCAGTATTTT
TRBV7-8	-	-	TRBJ2-3	14	CASRFGVLTDTQYF	TGTGCCAGCAGATTCGGGGTGTTAACGGATACGCAGTATTTT
TRBV5-4	-	TRBD1	TRBJ1-2	15	CASRPAGGGFYGYTF	TGTGCCAGCAGGCCGGCAGGGGGCGGTTTCTATGGCTACACCTTC
TRBV5-5	-	TRBD1	TRBJ1-2	15	CASRPPGQGAYGYTF	TGTGCCAGCAGACCGCCGGGACAGGGAGCCTATGGCTACACCTTC
TRBV2	-	TRBD1	TRBJ1-2	13	CASWRQGAYGYTF	TGTGCCAGCTGGCGACAGGGGGCCTATGGCTACACCTTC
TRBV5-6	-	-	TRBJ2-2	14	CASSFDRNTGELFF	TGTGCCAGCAGCTTTGACAGAAATACCGGGGAGCTGTTTTTT
TRBV9	-	TRBD2	TRBJ2-3	17	CASSVGWTSGSTDTQYF	TGTGCCAGCAGCGTAGGATGGACTAGCGGGTCCACAGATACGCAGTATTTT
TRBV2	-	TRBD1	TRBJ1-1	15	CASSVRDSVGTEAFF	TGTGCCAGCAGTGTTAGGGACAGCGTGGGGACTGAAGCTTTCTTT
TRBV5-1	-	-	TRBJ2-6	16	CASSLATGQGANVLTF	TGCGCCAGCAGCCTCGCCACAGGGCAAGGGGCCAACGTCCTGACTTTC
TRBV6-5	-	-	TRBJ1-3	14	CASSRGANRNTIYF	TGTGCCAGCAGCCGTGGTGCTAATCGAAACACCATATATTTT
TRBV6-6	few	-	TRBJ1-6	14	CASSYSEINSPLHF	TGTGCCAGCAGTTACTCGGAGATCAATTCACCCCTCCACTTT
TRBV3-1/TRBV3-2	-	TRBD1	TRBJ1-5	17	CASSQGGQGSRNQPQHF	TGTGCCAGCAGCCAAGGGGGACAGGGTTCGCGCAATCAGCCCCAGCATTTT
TRBV21-1	-	-	TRBJ2-1	16	CASSTRNRGIGDEQFF	TGTGCCAGCAGCACCCGGAACAGGGGGATCGGTGATGAGCAGTTCTTC
TRBV6-1	-	-	TRBJ2-7	14	CASSEGGLINEQYF	TGTGCCAGCAGTGAAGGGGGCCTGATCAACGAGCAGTACTTC